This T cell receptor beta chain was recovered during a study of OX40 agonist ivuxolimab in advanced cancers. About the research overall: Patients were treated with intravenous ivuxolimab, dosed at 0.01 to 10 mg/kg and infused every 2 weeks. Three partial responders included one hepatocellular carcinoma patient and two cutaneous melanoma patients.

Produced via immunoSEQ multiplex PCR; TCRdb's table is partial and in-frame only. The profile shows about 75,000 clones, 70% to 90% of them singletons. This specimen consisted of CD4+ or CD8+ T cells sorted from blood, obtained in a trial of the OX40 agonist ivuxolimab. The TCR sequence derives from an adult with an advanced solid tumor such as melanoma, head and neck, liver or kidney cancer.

The CDR3 DNA reads as TGCGCCAGCAAATCAGGGAGCGGCAACGAGCAGTACTTC. Its translation: CASKSGSGNEQYF. V is TRBV5-1 and J is TRBJ2-7, with D possibly called TRBD1 or TRBD2 (5 bases each). CDR1 SGHRS and CDR2 YFSETQ come from the germline V gene. This CDR3 contains 13 residues. The V end lost 6 bases, the J end lost 5 bases, and 15 bases lay between the germline ends.